The table lists the clone carrying this T cell receptor (beta chain) with many counts. The CDR3 length is 15 residues. With 4 bases clipped from V and 6 bases from J, the junction kept 6 bases outside the gene matches. Germline V gene sequence: CDR1 MDHEN, CDR2 SYDVKM. The data stem from a study of molecular identifiers for immune sequencing clone quantification. Preparation of naive CD8 libraries involved roughly 19,000 to 1,100,000 sorted cells and 10%, 30% or 50% RNA. Naive CD8 T cells were sorted as CD8+CD4-CCR7+CD45RA+. In TCRdb, the PCR reads were re-called with MiXCR into one record per CDR3 protein. The profile shows 300,000 to 400,000 distinct CDR3 sequences, roughly 23% of them singletons.

The chain joins TRBV28 to TRBJ2-3; 11 bases match TRBD2. The sample was naive CD8+ T cells from blood, with Jurkat cell RNA spiked in. Subset defined: FACS-sorted CD8+CD4-CCR7+CD45RA+ naive T cells. The receptor comes from a human donor in good health. Some libraries in this study had Jurkat cell RNA spiked in. The CDR3 loop reads CASSSLAGDVDTQYF. DNA for the CDR3: TGTGCCAGCAGTTCACTAGCGGGGGACGTCGATACGCAGTATTTT.